This TCR beta chain was documented in a study of blood T cell repertoires in COVID-19. V was clipped by 5 bases and J by 8 bases, with 13 bases between them. Germline values: CDR1 SGHRS, CDR2 YFSETQ. The CDR3 loop spans 13 amino acids. A single count supports this clone. Generated by immunoSEQ multiplex PCR, the TCRdb table keeps only in-frame clones and is missing some. The sample lists about 190,000 clones, over 75% seen once, with 9.5% to 15% in the top ten. The source of this sequence is a woman in her 50s with acute or convalescent COVID-19. The chain employs TRBV5-1 and TRBJ1-4; no clear D gene. The sequencing input was peripheral blood. The DNA for the CDR3 is TGCGCCAGCAGAGGAACAAACGGGGAAAAACTGTTTTTT. Translation: CASRGTNGEKLFF.